The rows below give T cell receptor beta chains drawn from one sample of a study of beta chain features in type 1 diabetes. This table comes from immunoSEQ multiplex PCR, and its TCRdb copy is limited to in-frame clones, with some not included. The sample lists hundreds of thousands of clones; 15% were seen once. Sequences were obtained from naive CD4+ T cells from blood. Receptor source: a man aged 18-30 years with type 1 diabetes. The CDR3 runs from the conserved cysteine through the conserved F or W. The order of the fields is V gene, J gene, D gene, CDR3 protein. D genes are given only for firm matches.

>TRBV9|TRBJ2-1|TRBD2
CASSVSPGQGGRNEQFF
>TRBV30|TRBJ2-2|TRBD2
CAWSSGRTSGNTGELFF
>TRBV19|TRBJ2-1|TRBD1
CASSIGTGRGSYNEQFF
>TRBV23-1|TRBJ1-2|TRBD1
CASSQSFRGEGGSYGYTF
>TRBV7-2|TRBJ2-3|TRBD2
CASSPTLVAGEAPF
>TRBV30|TRBJ2-7|.
CAWVGETYEQYF
>TRBV18|TRBJ1-1|.
CASSSPGGRSTEAFF
>TRBV9|TRBJ2-5|TRBD2
CASSAFSLAGGETQYF
>TRBV18|TRBJ2-5|.
CASSPLPGVGQETQYF
>TRBV11-3|TRBJ2-7|TRBD2
CASSTSGTEVYEQYF
>TRBV5-1|TRBJ2-2|.
CASSLGPGELFF
>TRBV5-1|TRBJ1-2|.
CASSPDRSYGYTF
>TRBV5-4|TRBJ2-2|TRBD1
CASSGQGSTGELFF
>TRBV7-2|TRBJ1-2|TRBD1
CASSVQGEHGYTF
>TRBV4-2|TRBJ2-1|.
CASSQGLLDWVQFF
>TRBV18|TRBJ2-5|.
CASSPPGSGEAQYF
>TRBV7-2|TRBJ2-1|.
CASSLAGLDGYNEQFF
>TRBV4-1|TRBJ2-1|.
CASSLWRDNEQFF
>TRBV5-1|TRBJ1-3|TRBD1
CASSGGQGDTIYF
>TRBV29-1|TRBJ2-1|TRBD1
CSVATGQPYNEQFF
>TRBV5-1|TRBJ2-1|TRBD1
CASSSSGTGILNEQFF
>TRBV7-2|TRBJ2-5|TRBD2
CASSKRASGQETQYF
>TRBV11-2|TRBJ2-1|.
CASSLDLHNEQFF
>TRBV11-2|TRBJ2-2|TRBD2
CASSSPTYSGGDGELFF
>TRBV30|TRBJ2-7|.
CAWSRRDVYEQYF
>TRBV4-2|TRBJ2-7|TRBD2
CASSQTLLNLAGVVYEQYF
>TRBV2|TRBJ1-2|.
CASSEGGHRDYTF
>TRBV12-5|TRBJ1-2|TRBD1
CASGPRQGGIAGYTF
>TRBV4-3|TRBJ1-5|TRBD1
CASSPSVRDRQNQPQHF
>TRBV29-1|TRBJ2-1|TRBD2
CSALPAGGFVYNEQFF
>TRBV30|TRBJ2-3|.
CAWGLGDNTQYF
>TRBV11-2|TRBJ2-1|.
CASSPQWGDPNNEQFF
>TRBV9|TRBJ2-1|.
CASSVQDYNEQFF
>TRBV30|TRBJ1-5|.
CALQPQHF
>TRBV28|TRBJ2-1|.
CASSFKADSYNEQFF
>TRBV2|TRBJ2-1|.
CASSPMTGAYNEQFF
>TRBV29-1|TRBJ2-3|TRBD2
CSVASRGGTDTQYF
>TRBV9|TRBJ1-1|TRBD1
CASSRRDSKNTEAFF
>TRBV6-6|TRBJ2-3|TRBD2
CASREGRADTQYF
>TRBV9|TRBJ2-2|.
CASSVRGSKGELFF
>TRBV7-2|TRBJ1-1|.
CASSLTGGYTEAFF
>TRBV29-1|TRBJ2-5|TRBD2
CSVSGLAFSVTQYF
>TRBV7-2|TRBJ2-1|.
CASSLGPTGNEQFF
>TRBV2|TRBJ2-7|.
CASSSKYEQYF
>TRBV14|TRBJ1-5|.
CASSQASSSNQPQHF
>TRBV30|TRBJ2-2|.
CAWSRGYATGELFF
>TRBV29-1|TRBJ1-5|.
CSAGFPNQPQHF
>TRBV6-5|TRBJ2-7|.
CASSYSDSNYEQYF
>TRBV7-2|TRBJ1-2|.
CASSFGQGLNYGYTF
>TRBV2|TRBJ1-5|TRBD1
CASSGTGGDQPQHF
>TRBV7-2|TRBJ2-3|TRBD1
CASSRWDSLGDTQYF
>TRBV5-1|TRBJ2-7|TRBD1
CASSAPGQGAREQYF
>TRBV4-3|TRBJ1-3|TRBD1
CASSPSIGRTGPGNTIYF
>TRBV16|TRBJ1-1|.
CASSQSERRAFF
>TRBV29-1|TRBJ2-7|TRBD2
CSVAGTSGRPSYEQYF